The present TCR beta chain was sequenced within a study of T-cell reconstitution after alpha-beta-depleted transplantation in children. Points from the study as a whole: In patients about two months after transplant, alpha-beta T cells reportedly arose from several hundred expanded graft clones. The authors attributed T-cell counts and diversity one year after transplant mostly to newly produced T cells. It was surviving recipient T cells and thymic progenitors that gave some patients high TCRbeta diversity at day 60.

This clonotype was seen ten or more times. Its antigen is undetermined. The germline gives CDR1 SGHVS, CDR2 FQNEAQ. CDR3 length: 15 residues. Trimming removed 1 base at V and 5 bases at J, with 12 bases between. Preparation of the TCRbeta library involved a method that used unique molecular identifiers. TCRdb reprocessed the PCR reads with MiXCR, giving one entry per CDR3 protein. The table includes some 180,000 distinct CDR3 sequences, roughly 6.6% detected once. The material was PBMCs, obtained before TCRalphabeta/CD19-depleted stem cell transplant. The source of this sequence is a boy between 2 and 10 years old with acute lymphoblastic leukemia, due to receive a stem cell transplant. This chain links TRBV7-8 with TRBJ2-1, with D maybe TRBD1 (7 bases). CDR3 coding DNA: TGTGCCAGCAGCTTAGGAGCAGGGGGGAACAATGAGCAGTTCTTC. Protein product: CASSLGAGGNNEQFF.